Presented here are 6 T cell receptor beta chains from one specimen sequenced in a study of CD4 T cells in relation to SARS-CoV-2 and coronaviruses. TCRdb's copy holds only in-frame clones and misses some; the assay was immunoSEQ multiplex PCR. The repertoire holds 30,000 to 45,000 clones, with 75% to 85% as singletons. Their target antigens are unknown. The sequencing input was memory CD4+ T cells from PBMCs, cultured in vitro. Source of these receptors: an adult with COVID-19.

The sample holds a few counts of this clone. V is TRBV7-2 and J is TRBJ1-1, with no clear D. There are 14 residues in the CDR3. The germline CDR1 and CDR2 sequences are SGHTA and FQGNSA. Deletions cut 3 bases from V and 6 bases from J, with 14 bases between. CDR3 region: CASSFEGGRAEAFF. CDR3 sequence (DNA): TGTGCCAGCAGCTTCGAGGGAGGAAGGGCTGAAGCTTTCTTT.

The chain couples TRBV5-8 to TRBJ1-2; possibly TRBD1 for D (6 bases). Germline loops: CDR1 SGHTS, CDR2 YDEGEE. V lost 5 bases and J lost 8, with 16 bases in between. The CDR3 has 13 residues. CDR3 nucleotides: TGTGCCAGCAGTTTTGACAGGCGGCTCGGCTACACCTTC. Translated: CASSFDRRLGYTF.

This chain joins TRBV18 and TRBJ2-4; D is unclear. V was cut by 4 bases and J by 8 bases, with 12 bases left in between. The germline V gene has CDR1 KGHSH and CDR2 LQKENI. This CDR3 has 13 amino acids. The DNA of the CDR3 is TGTGCCAGCTCACGGGGTGATGGAGACATTCAGTACTTC. Residues: CASSRGDGDIQYF.

This sequence joins TRBV7-9 and TRBJ1-6; D remains ambiguous. CDR3 length equals 16 residues. Trimming left V 1 base short and J 6 bases short, with 13 bases between. Germline CDR1 reads SEHNR; CDR2 reads FQNEAQ (reference sequence). Here the CDR3 reads CASSLVADAFNSPLHF. CDR3 coding DNA: TGTGCCAGCAGCTTAGTCGCGGACGCCTTTAATTCACCCCTCCACTTT.

The chain uses TRBV7-2 and TRBJ1-2; 10 bases are a match to TRBD1. V lost 5 bases, J lost 3 bases, and 18 bases stayed unmatched. CDR1 and CDR2 from the germline V gene are SGHTA and FQGNSA. There are 19 residues in the CDR3. The CDR3 region is CASSLLTGGAGRGHYGYTF. Here the CDR3 DNA reads TGTGCCAGCAGCCTATTGACAGGGGGCGCAGGAAGGGGACACTATGGCTACACCTTC.

The chain couples TRBV27 to TRBJ2-2; D might be TRBD2 (6 bases). The V gene lost 7 bases and the J gene lost 7 bases, with 13 bases spanning the gap. The germline gives CDR1 MNHEY, CDR2 SMNVEV (reference sequence). The CDR3 is 13 amino acids. The CDR3 sequence is CASKEGPGGELFF. In DNA form, the CDR3 reads TGTGCCAGCAAGGAGGGCCCGGGCGGGGAGCTGTTTTTT.